One sample yielded the 12 T cell receptor beta chains listed below, sequenced in a study of T-cell reconstitution after alpha-beta-depleted transplantation in children. TCRbeta library construction was performed incorporating unique molecular identifiers. TCRdb used MiXCR to reprocess the PCR reads, holding one entry per CDR3 protein. There are about 300,000 distinct CDR3 sequences in the sample; around a tenth occur only once, and roughly 7% lies in the top ten. Sequenced here: PBMCs, sampled before TCRalphabeta/CD19-depleted stem cell transplant. The receptors originated from a boy younger than two with acute myeloid leukemia, due to receive a stem cell transplant.

This clonotype was observed many times. The rearrangement links TRBV29-1 to TRBJ2-7; TRBD2 is a possible D gene (5 bases). CDR3 length equals 15 residues. The V end lost 4 bases, the J end lost 6 bases, and 22 bases lay between the germline ends. Germline V gene lookup returns CDR1 SQVTM and CDR2 ANQGSEA. As DNA, the CDR3 is TGCAGCGTTGTCACCAGGCCGGGGTACATGGGCGAGCAGTACTTC. Translating gives CSVVTRPGYMGEQYF.

The chain couples TRBV2 to TRBJ2-3; the match to TRBD2 covers 7 bases. CDR1 and CDR2 (germline): SNHLY, FYNNEI. Losses at the gene ends were 2 bases for V and 1 base for J; bases not matched to a gene: 6. This CDR3 comprises 16 residues. CDR3: CASSEPSGAGTDTQYF. The CDR3 region has the DNA TGTGCCAGCAGTGAACCCAGCGGGGCCGGCACAGATACGCAGTATTTT.

At least ten counts were recorded for this clonotype. The chain employs TRBV19 and TRBJ1-5; D ambiguous. Germline V lookup: CDR1 LNHDA, CDR2 SQIVND (reference sequence). This CDR3 is 13 amino acids long. V lost 3 bases and J lost 6, with 9 bases in between. CDR3 sequence: CASSILAGQPQHF. For the CDR3, the DNA is TGTGCCAGTAGTATCTTGGCGGGTCAGCCCCAGCATTTT.

This clonotype was counted only a few times. V is TRBV7-6 and J is TRBJ2-1; 10 bases are a match to TRBD1. Germline CDR1 and CDR2: SGHVS and FNYEAQ. The CDR3 loop spans 16 amino acids. After removal of 2 bases from V and 8 bases from J, the junction contained 9 bases not matched to a gene. The CDR3 DNA sequence: TGTGCCAGCAGCTTACTTCCGGGACAGGGGAAACATGAGCAGTTCTTC. Translation: CASSLLPGQGKHEQFF. The full variable domain, completed using reference TRBV7-6 and TRBJ2-1, is GAGVSQSPRYKVTKRGQDVALRCDPISGHVSLYWYRQALGQGPEFLTYFNYEAQQDKSGLPNDRFSAERPEGSISTLTIQRTEQRDSAMYRCASSLLPGQGKHEQFFGPGTRLTVL.

This clonotype was seen at least ten times. This chain joins TRBV7-8 and TRBJ2-5; no firm D call. Germline loops: CDR1 SGHVS, CDR2 FQNEAQ. The CDR3 has 13 amino acids. Between the trimmed V and J ends, which lost 10 bases and 3 bases, there was a span of 15 bases. The CDR3 is CATHPDSKETQYF. The CDR3, as DNA: TGTGCCACCCACCCAGATTCAAAAGAGACCCAGTACTTC.

At least ten counts were recorded for this clonotype. This chain links TRBV29-1 with TRBJ2-7; D not resolved. The CDR3 contains 13 residues. Germline assignment: CDR1 SQVTM and CDR2 ANQGSEA. The V end was cut by 6 bases, the J end by 4 bases, with 16 bases between. In DNA, the CDR3 is TGCAGCGTGGCAATGGGGTTAAAATACGAGCAGTACTTC. Translated, it gives CSVAMGLKYEQYF.

This clonotype was detected ten times or more. The genes are TRBV27 and TRBJ2-7, with unresolved D. With 5 bases removed from V and 2 bases from J, the gap between germline ends came to 7 bases. The CDR3 is 12 amino acids. CDR1 and CDR2 from the germline V gene are MNHEY and SMNVEV (reference sequence). CDR3 residues: CASSTNTYEQYF. The DNA for the CDR3 is TGTGCCAGCAGTACGAATACCTACGAGCAGTACTTC.

This clonotype occurred many times. The genes are TRBV5-1 and TRBJ1-2; 8 nucleotides agree with TRBD1. CDR3 length: 14 amino acids. The germline gives CDR1 SGHRS, CDR2 YFSETQ. V shed 3 bases and J 4 bases; nucleotides not matched to a gene: 5. CDR3 in DNA: TGCGCCAGCAGCTCCGGTGGACAGGGCTATGGCTACACCTTC. Encoded protein: CASSSGGQGYGYTF.

The chain recombines TRBV5-4 with TRBJ2-5; D is unclear. The CDR3 spans 16 residues. Trimming took off 4 bases at V and 4 bases at J, with 20 bases between the two ends. CDR1 is SGHNT and CDR2 is YYREEE in the germline V gene (reference sequence). The CDR3 DNA reads as TGTGCCAGCAGCCCGAAGTCCCGCCTCGTCGGAGAGACCCAGTACTTC. Translating it yields CASSPKSRLVGETQYF. The full variable domain, completed using reference TRBV5-4 and TRBJ2-5, is ETGVTQSPTHLIKTRGQQVTLRCSSQSGHNTVSWYQQALGQGPQFIFQYYREEENGRGNFPPRFSGLQFPNYSSELNVNALELDDSALYLCASSPKSRLVGETQYFGPGTRLLVL.

This clonotype was seen repeatedly, ten times or more. The chain couples TRBV15 to TRBJ2-7; D gene ambiguous. This CDR3 spans 13 amino acids. CDR1 is LNHNV and CDR2 is YYDKDF in the germline V gene (reference sequence). With 6 bases removed from V and 0 bases from J, the gap between germline ends came to 9 bases. CDR3 DNA sequence: TGTGCCACCAGGTCTCTCCCCTCCTACGAGCAGTACTTC. Translation gives CATRSLPSYEQYF.

This clonotype showed up just a few times. The J gene is TRBJ2-5, the V gene TRBV5-5; no clear D. Germline lookup yields CDR1 SGHKS and CDR2 YYEKEE (reference sequence). Trimming took off 2 bases at V and 1 base at J, with 9 bases between the two ends. The CDR3 sequence is 14 residues long. The CDR3 region is CASSFPNSQETQYF. The DNA for the CDR3 is TGTGCCAGCAGCTTCCCCAACTCCCAAGAGACCCAGTACTTC.

On this clonotype: This could be a read error, since a much larger clone is one nucleotide away. The chain uses TRBV5-1 and TRBJ2-2; D possibly corresponds to TRBD2 (5 bases). This CDR3 has 13 amino acids. Germline values: CDR1 SGHRS, CDR2 YFSETQ. CDR3 sequence (DNA): TGCGCCAGCGGGAGATTTTCCTTCGGGGTGCTGTTTTTT. Its protein product is CASGRFSFGVLFF.